This T cell receptor beta chain was documented in a study of long-term antiretroviral therapy in people with HIV. Trimming removed 4 bases at V and 2 bases at J, with 15 bases between. Germline CDR1 is GTSNPN and CDR2 is SVGIG (reference sequence). The CDR3 contains 15 residues. This clone was seen once. A v3.0 immunoSEQ assay was performed at survey level. The data were produced by immunoSEQ multiplex PCR, yet TCRdb's version contains in-frame clones alone and is incomplete. The sample lists more than 35,000 clones, 90% to 95% occurring once. Source: unsorted PBMCs, taken 3.7 years after starting antiretroviral therapy. V is TRBV30 and J is TRBJ2-1; D perhaps matches TRBD1 (5 bases). The TCR originated in a woman between 45 and 60 years old with HIV. The CDR3 DNA sequence: TGTGCCTGGAAGGGGTCACAGGCCGCCTACAATGAGCAGTTCTTC. This codes for CAWKGSQAAYNEQFF.